This T cell receptor (beta chain) appears in the sequencing data of a study of T cells in Graves' hyperthyroidism and ophthalmopathy. This CDR3 region has 14 residues. Looked up from germline, CDR1 is SNHLY and CDR2 is FYNNEI. J lost 9 bases, V lost 8 bases, and 9 bases had no gene match. This clonotype was observed a single time. Across 18 months, stable Graves' hyperthyroidism was marked by no progression to ophthalmopathy. On the basis of clinical symptoms, serum thyroxine and TRAb, thyroid ultrasound and orbital computed tomography, diagnoses were made. Regions amplified from RNA transcripts were the TCR beta CDR3 regions. TCR CDR3 regions were first amplified by RT-PCR with HTBI primers. One entry per CDR3 protein, called by TCRdb with MiXCR from the multiplex PCR reads. The table has around 450,000 distinct CDR3 sequences, 15% to 19% seen once.

The rearrangement uses TRBV2 and TRBJ2-2; 10 nucleotides align to TRBD1. This receptor was identified in a woman aged 18-29 years with Graves' hyperthyroidism. The sample consisted of blood. The CDR3: CASGTGQGRRELFF. CDR3 DNA: TGTGCCAGCGGTACGGGACAGGGGAGGCGGGAGCTGTTTTTT.